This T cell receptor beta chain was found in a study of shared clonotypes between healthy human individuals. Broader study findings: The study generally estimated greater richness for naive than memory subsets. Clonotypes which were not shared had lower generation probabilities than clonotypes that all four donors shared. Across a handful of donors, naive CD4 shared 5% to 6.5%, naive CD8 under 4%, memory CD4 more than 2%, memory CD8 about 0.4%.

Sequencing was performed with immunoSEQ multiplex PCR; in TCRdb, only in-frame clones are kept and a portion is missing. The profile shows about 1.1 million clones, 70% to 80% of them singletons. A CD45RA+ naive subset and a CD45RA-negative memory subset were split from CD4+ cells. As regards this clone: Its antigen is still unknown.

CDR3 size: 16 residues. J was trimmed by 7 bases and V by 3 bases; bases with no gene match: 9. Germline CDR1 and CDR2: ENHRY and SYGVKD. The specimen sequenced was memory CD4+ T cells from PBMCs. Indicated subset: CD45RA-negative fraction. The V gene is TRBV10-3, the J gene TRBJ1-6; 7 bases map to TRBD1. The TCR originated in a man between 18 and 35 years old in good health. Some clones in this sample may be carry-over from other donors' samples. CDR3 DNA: TGTGCCATCAGTGACTCTACAGGGGTGGGAAATTCACCCCTCCACTTT. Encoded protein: CAISDSTGVGNSPLHF.